Below are 19 T cell receptor beta chains sequenced from a single sample in a study of T cell repertoires in cytomegalovirus infection. TCRdb used MiXCR to reprocess the reads, holding one entry per CDR3 protein. Counted here are roughly 190,000 distinct CDR3 sequences, approximately 9.7% occurring once; the ten biggest clones make up approximately 4.2%. The sequenced material came from PBMCs. The receptors here all came from a human donor in good health (CMV status not recorded). Some clones in this sample may be carry-over from other donors' samples.

This clonotype has just a few counts. V and J are TRBV20-1 and TRBJ2-1; D gene unclear. V gave up 0 bases and J gave up 10 bases, with 4 bases separating them. The CDR3 has 10 amino acids. Germline V gene data show CDR1 as DFQATT and CDR2 as SNEGSKA (reference sequence). The CDR3 DNA is TGCAGTGCTAGAGACAGGGAGCAGTTCTTC. Its protein product is CSARDREQFF.

This clonotype appeared many times. The chain is built from TRBV7-2 and TRBJ1-1; no firm D call. This CDR3 has 15 amino acids. Trimming left V 0 bases short and J 1 base short, with 9 bases between. The germline gives CDR1 SGHTA, CDR2 FQGNSA. The CDR3 is CASSLAGLKNTEAFF. The CDR3 DNA is TGTGCCAGCAGCTTAGCGGGTCTGAAGAACACTGAAGCTTTCTTT.

Ten or more counts support this clonotype. V and J are TRBV7-2 and TRBJ1-5, with D possibly being TRBD1 (6 bases). Per the germline V gene, CDR1 is SGHTA and CDR2 is FQGNSA. Trimming left V 2 bases short and J 0 bases short, with 8 bases between. The CDR3 has 15 residues. CDR3 coding DNA: TGTGCCAGCAGCTTACAGACAGGTAGCAATCAGCCCCAGCATTTT. Translation gives CASSLQTGSNQPQHF.

As for this clonotype: Given a much more abundant clone one base away, this may be a read error. This chain connects TRBV7-9 to TRBJ1-2; TRBD1 agrees at 9 bases. The length of the CDR3 is 20 residues. Germline loops: CDR1 SEHNR, CDR2 FQNEAQ (reference sequence). V was clipped by 5 bases and J by 7 bases; unmatched bases: 26. The DNA of the CDR3 is TGTGCCAGCAGCCCCTGCACCCCGGGACAGGGTCCATGGGCGGGGGGTGGCTACACCTTC. Its translation is CASSPCTPGQGPWAGGGYTF.

The sample holds many counts of this clonotype. The V and J genes are TRBV4-2 and TRBJ1-2; D may be TRBD1 (6 bases). Germline V gene lookup returns CDR1 LGHNA and CDR2 YNFKEQ. The CDR3 runs 15 residues. Trimming cost V 5 bases and J 8 bases, with 21 bases left between them. The CDR3 region has the DNA TGTGCCAGCAGCGCCCCGGACAGTCAACTATTCGGCTACACCTTC. It yields the protein CASSAPDSQLFGYTF.

This clonotype occurred a few times. The chain links TRBV29-1 to TRBJ1-1; no definite D call. The CDR3 totals 12 residues. Germline V gives CDR1 SQVTM, CDR2 ANQGSEA. Trimming removed 5 bases from V and 0 bases from J, with 7 bases in between. The CDR3 nucleotides are TGCAGCGTTAGACCGATGAACACTGAAGCTTTCTTT. Residues: CSVRPMNTEAFF.

This clonotype has just a few counts. The chain links TRBV15 to TRBJ2-7; 12 positions agree with TRBD1. CDR1 and CDR2 from the germline V gene are LNHNV and YYDKDF (reference sequence). The CDR3 covers 13 residues. Germline trimming cut 9 bases from V and 6 bases from J; bases unmatched to any gene: 6. The CDR3 spells CATMGQGALEQYF. The CDR3 coding sequence is TGTGCCACGATGGGACAGGGGGCTCTCGAGCAGTACTTC. Filled out from reference TRBV15 and TRBJ2-7, the complete variable domain reads DAMVIQNPRYQVTQFGKPVTLSCSQTLNHNVMYWYQQKSSQAPKLLFHYYDKDFNNEADTPDNFQSRRPNTSFCFLDIRSPGLGDTAMYLCATMGQGALEQYFGPGTRLTVT.

This clonotype was seen many times. V gene TRBV7-2 combines with J gene TRBJ2-2; 9 nucleotides line up with TRBD2. Germline V CDR1 and CDR2: SGHTA, FQGNSA. The length of the CDR3 is 14 residues. The V segment lost 8 bases and the J segment 15 bases; nucleotides outside the gene matches: 16. CDR3 region: CASSLLSVAGAVFF. The DNA of the CDR3 is TGTGCCAGCTCATTACTGTCGGTAGCGGGGGCGGTGTTTTTT.

The rearrangement links TRBV28 to TRBJ2-7, with 8 bases matching TRBD1. The junction had 12 bases not matched to a gene; V was cut back by 5 bases and J by 6 bases. CDR1 is MDHEN and CDR2 is SYDVKM in the germline V gene. This CDR3 comprises 15 residues. The CDR3 protein is CASSALGQGAGEQYF. The CDR3 DNA is TGTGCCAGCAGTGCTCTCGGACAGGGCGCAGGCGAGCAGTACTTC.

This clonotype was counted many times. Written as DNA, the CDR3 is TGTGCCAGCAGCCTAAACTCCTACGAGCAGTACTTC. The encoded protein is CASSLNSYEQYF. The gene calls are TRBV7-2 and TRBJ2-7; D not resolved. Germline CDR1 and CDR2: SGHTA and FQGNSA. V lost 5 bases and J 0 bases, leaving 5 bases between the germline ends. The CDR3 loop spans 12 amino acids.

V is TRBV2 and J is TRBJ2-1, with TRBD2 as a possible D gene (6 bases). This CDR3 is 14 amino acids long. Germline CDR1 SNHLY, CDR2 FYNNEI. Trimming left V 6 bases short and J 2 bases short, with 11 bases between. The CDR3 here is CASSVGLTYNEQFF. In DNA, the CDR3 is TGTGCCAGCAGCGTGGGACTGACCTACAATGAGCAGTTCTTC.

At least ten counts were recorded for this clonotype. The gene calls are TRBV20-1 and TRBJ2-5, with D possibly TRBD2 on 6 matching bases. The CDR3 totals 16 residues. Deletions cut 3 bases from V and 5 bases from J, with 22 bases between. Germline values: CDR1 DFQATT, CDR2 SNEGSKA (reference sequence). CDR3 region: CSASRAGSKSGETQYF. CDR3 DNA: TGCAGTGCTAGTCGAGCGGGTAGCAAAAGCGGGGAGACCCAGTACTTC.

This clonotype was recorded a few times. This chain uses TRBV2 with TRBJ1-5; 8 bases are a match to TRBD1. Germline CDR1 is SNHLY and CDR2 is FYNNEI. The CDR3 is made up of 14 amino acids. The V and J ends lost 6 bases and 6 bases, in that order; junction bases with no gene match: 7. CDR3 sequence reads: CASRVDRVAQPQHF. CDR3 bases: TGTGCCAGCAGGGTGGACAGGGTCGCTCAGCCCCAGCATTTT.

The CDR3 sequence: CASSPGTELSYEQYF. The CDR3 bases are TGTGCCAGCTCACCAGGGACAGAGCTTTCCTACGAGCAGTACTTC. The V call is TRBV18, the J call TRBJ2-7, with 7 positions matching TRBD1. The CDR3 loop spans 15 amino acids. Germline-derived CDR1 and CDR2 are KGHSH and LQKENI. Unmatched junction bases numbered 5, after V lost 2 bases and J lost 1 base.

In this sample, this clonotype turned up many times. The chain recombines TRBV29-1 with TRBJ2-3; possible D gene TRBD1, 5 bases. The V gene's germline CDR1 is SQVTM and CDR2 ANQGSEA. The CDR3 runs 13 residues. Trimming took off 6 bases at V and 3 bases at J, with 13 bases between the two ends. DNA of the CDR3: TGCAGCGTCGGCCGACAGCAGACAGATACGCAGTATTTT. Its protein is CSVGRQQTDTQYF.

This clonotype showed up many times. The V gene is TRBV27, the J gene TRBJ2-7; 7 bases fit TRBD1. The germline V gene encodes CDR1 MNHEY and CDR2 SMNVEV (reference sequence). Trimming cost V 5 bases and J 3 bases; bases outside gene matches: 7. The CDR3 is 14 residues long. In DNA form, the CDR3 reads TGTGCCAGCAGTCAGACAGGGTATGGCTACGAGCAGTACTTC. Its protein product is CASSQTGYGYEQYF.

This chain uses TRBV28 with TRBJ2-2; D unresolved. CDR3 length: 12 amino acids. Germline lookup yields CDR1 MDHEN and CDR2 SYDVKM. Trimming cost V 3 bases and J 6 bases, with 5 bases left between them. The CDR3 is CASSFSSGELFF. Written as DNA, the CDR3 is TGTGCCAGCAGTTTTTCGTCCGGGGAGCTGTTTTTT.

This clonotype was observed many times. The rearrangement joins TRBV7-3 to TRBJ2-1; no clear D. The CDR3 is made up of 14 amino acids. Trimming took off 5 bases at V and 6 bases at J, with 14 bases between the two ends. The germline V gene has CDR1 SGHTA and CDR2 FQGTGA. The chain's CDR3 is CASSPDPYANEQFF. CDR3 in DNA: TGTGCCAGCAGCCCCGACCCGTACGCCAATGAGCAGTTCTTC.

This clonotype was detected many times. The rearrangement joins TRBV5-1 to TRBJ2-7; 10 bases are a match to TRBD1. The CDR3 totals 15 residues. V shed 4 bases, J shed 2 bases, and the junction held 6 bases outside the gene matches. The germline V gene has CDR1 SGHRS and CDR2 YFSETQ. The DNA of the CDR3 is TGCGCCAGCAGCAATGGACAGGGGGTCCCCTACGAGCAGTACTTC. Protein product: CASSNGQGVPYEQYF.